Only one count was recorded for the clone carrying this TCR beta chain. Its antigen remains unidentified. These data belong to a study of CD8 T cells in ankylosing spondylitis. V was shortened by 1 base and J by 0 bases, with 10 bases between the two germline ends. The germline CDR1 and CDR2 sequences are LNHNV and YYDKDF (reference sequence). The CDR3 has 16 residues. TCRdb re-called the 5' RACE reads with MiXCR, one entry per CDR3 protein. The sample shows about 110,000 distinct CDR3 sequences, around 24% of them seen only once. The study's findings and limits: Significant enrichment of disease-linked clones was reported in matched ankylosing spondylitis synovial fluid. Earlier literature documents some of the motif variants in reactive arthritis synovial fluid and blood.

The material sequenced was synovial fluid, either unsorted or a sorted T cell fraction (not recorded which). The V and J genes are TRBV15 and TRBJ2-1; either TRBD1 or TRBD2 may fit D (5 bases each). This receptor was identified in a male donor with ankylosing spondylitis. For the CDR3, the DNA is TGTGCCACCAGCAGAGTTAGAGGGGTCTCCTACAATGAGCAGTTCTTC. It encodes CATSRVRGVSYNEQFF.